These 9 T cell receptor beta chains originate from one sample sequenced in a study of T cells in Graves' hyperthyroidism and ophthalmopathy (dated by TCRdb to about 2019). The library was made by multiplex PCR. Reads for this sample came from an Illumina HiSeq 2000. The TCR beta CDR3 regions were amplified from the RNA transcripts. For the first round of RT-PCR on the TCR CDR3, the HTBI primer set was used together with the Qiagen OneStep RT-PCR kit. The public reads were run again by TCRdb, first through fastp at Q25 and then through MiXCR, and only productive beta chains were kept. Identical CDR3 proteins give one entry, which carries the most common genes and DNA. For this sample there are hundreds of thousands of distinct CDR3 sequences; roughly a sixth appear just once. Of the sample, 16% is held by the ten largest clones. The specimen sequenced was blood. These receptors were taken from a woman aged 45 to 65 with Graves' hyperthyroidism that later progressed to Graves' ophthalmopathy.

The chain combines TRBV7-9 with TRBJ2-1, with 9 nucleotides matching TRBD2. This CDR3 has 17 residues. V lost 5 bases, J lost 5 bases, and 13 bases stayed unmatched. Per the germline V gene, CDR1 is SEHNR and CDR2 is FQNEAQ (reference sequence). CDR3 sequence (DNA): TGTGCCAGCAGCCTCCCTGGCGGGGGGGCCATGCACAATGAGCAGTTCTTC. Translation: CASSLPGGGAMHNEQFF.

This clonotype appeared many times. The chain is built from TRBV5-6 and TRBJ2-3; D call uncertain. V was cut by 0 bases and J by 6 bases, with 8 bases left in between. The V gene's germline CDR1 is SGHDT and CDR2 YYEEEE. The CDR3 sequence is 13 residues long. CDR3 DNA: TGTGCCAGCAGCTTGGGTCTTCGTGATACGCAGTATTTT. Residues: CASSLGLRDTQYF.

This clonotype was detected ten times or more. The chain employs TRBV11-2 and TRBJ2-1, with 15 bases lining up with TRBD2. The J segment lost 10 bases and the V segment lost 10 bases, leaving 11 bases of the junction unmatched. The CDR3 loop spans 15 amino acids. Germline V lookup: CDR1 SGHAT, CDR2 FQNNGV. CDR3 residues: CAIPLGLAGGGEQFF. The CDR3 nucleotides read TGTGCCATCCCGCTTGGACTAGCGGGGGGGGGGGAGCAGTTCTTC.

This clonotype was seen repeatedly, ten times or more. The chain uses TRBV12-3 or TRBV12-4 and TRBJ2-3; D may be TRBD2 (6 bases). Trimming took 5 bases from V and 1 from J, leaving 10 bases between them. This CDR3 spans 14 amino acids. The DNA for the CDR3 is TGTGCCAGCAGTCCCGCTAGCGGCACAGATACGCAGTATTTT. Translation gives CASSPASGTDTQYF.

The chain combines TRBV7-2 with TRBJ2-5; D is unresolved. CDR1 SGHTA and CDR2 FQGNSA come from the germline V gene. The CDR3 is 14 amino acids. V gave up 1 base and J gave up 4 bases, with 10 bases separating them. The CDR3 region is CASSLGFIGETQYF. The DNA for the CDR3 is TGTGCCAGCAGCTTAGGCTTCATAGGAGAGACCCAGTACTTC.

The chain carries TRBV4-1 and TRBJ2-2; D perhaps matches TRBD1 (7 bases). Germline CDR1 MGHRA, CDR2 YSYEKL. The CDR3 totals 17 residues. V was clipped by 2 bases and J by 4 bases, with 17 bases between them. CDR3 DNA: TGCGCCAGCAGCCAATACGTAGCGGACAGGTCCACCGGGGAGCTGTTTTTT. As protein: CASSQYVADRSTGELFF.

This clonotype was recorded many times. The rearrangement joins TRBV2 to TRBJ1-6, with 8 positions matching TRBD1. The CDR3 is made up of 15 amino acids. With 3 bases clipped from V and 10 bases from J, the junction kept 8 bases outside the gene matches. Germline CDR1 reads SNHLY; CDR2 reads FYNNEI. CDR3: CASSEAGQVYSPLHF. The CDR3 DNA is TGTGCCAGCAGTGAGGCGGGACAGGTTTACTCACCCCTCCACTTT.

In this sample, this clonotype turned up a few times. V is TRBV30 and J is TRBJ2-3; D possibly uses TRBD1 or TRBD2 (5 bases each). The germline CDR1 and CDR2 sequences are GTSNPN and SVGIG (reference sequence). The V gene lost 2 bases and the J gene lost 1 base, with 10 bases spanning the gap. This CDR3 spans 14 amino acids. The CDR3 is CAWSMGTRTDTQYF. In DNA form, the CDR3 reads TGTGCCTGGAGTATGGGGACCCGCACAGATACGCAGTATTTT.

This clonotype was recorded at least ten times. This chain joins TRBV7-9 and TRBJ2-7; D might be TRBD1 (6 bases). V was cut by 5 bases and J by 3 bases, with 14 bases left in between. CDR1 SEHNR and CDR2 FQNEAQ come from the germline V gene (reference sequence). The CDR3 spans 14 residues. Written as DNA, the CDR3 is TGTGCCAGCAGCCCGAGACAGGAGATCTACGAGCAGTACTTC. Translated, it gives CASSPRQEIYEQYF.